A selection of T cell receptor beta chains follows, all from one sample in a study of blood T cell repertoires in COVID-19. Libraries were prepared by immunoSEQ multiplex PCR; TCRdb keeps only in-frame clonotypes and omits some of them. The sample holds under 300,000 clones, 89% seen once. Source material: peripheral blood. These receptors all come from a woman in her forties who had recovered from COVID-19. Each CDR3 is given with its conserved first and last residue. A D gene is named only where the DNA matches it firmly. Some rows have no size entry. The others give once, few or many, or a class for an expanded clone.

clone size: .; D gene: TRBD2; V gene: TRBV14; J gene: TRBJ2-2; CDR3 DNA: TGTGCCAGCAGCCCCCGACTAGCGGACACCGGGGAGCTGTTTTTT; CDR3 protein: CASSPRLADTGELFF
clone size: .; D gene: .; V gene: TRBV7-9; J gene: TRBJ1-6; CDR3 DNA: TGTGCCAGCAGCTTACGTGATCCGGGGAATTCACCCCTCCACTTT; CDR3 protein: CASSLRDPGNSPLHF
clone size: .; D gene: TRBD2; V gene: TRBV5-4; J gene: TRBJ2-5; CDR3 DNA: TGTGCCAGCAGCTTGGCTAGCGGGAATGGGGAGACCCAGTACTTC; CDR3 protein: CASSLASGNGETQYF
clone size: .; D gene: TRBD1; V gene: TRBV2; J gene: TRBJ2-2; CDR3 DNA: TGTGCCAGCCTCCGGGACAGGGCCTACACCGGGGAGCTGTTTTTT; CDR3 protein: CASLRDRAYTGELFF
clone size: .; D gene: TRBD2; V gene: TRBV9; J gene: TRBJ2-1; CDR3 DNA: TGTGCCAGCAGCGAAAGTACCGGGACTAGCGGCTACAATGAGCAGTTCTTC; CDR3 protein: CASSESTGTSGYNEQFF
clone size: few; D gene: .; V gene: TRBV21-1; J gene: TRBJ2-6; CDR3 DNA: TGTGCCTGTAAACCGGGAGCCAACCCCTCTGGGGCCAACGTCCTGACTTTC; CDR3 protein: CACKPGANPSGANVLTF
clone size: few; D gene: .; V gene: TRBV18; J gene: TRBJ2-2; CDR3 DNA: TGTGCCAGCTCACAAAGGGCTAGCGCGAACACCGGGGAGCTGTTTTTT; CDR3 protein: CASSQRASANTGELFF
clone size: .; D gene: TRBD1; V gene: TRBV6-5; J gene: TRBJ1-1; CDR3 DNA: TGTGCCAGCAGTACCACAGGGGGGAACACTGAAGCTTTCTTT; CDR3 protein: CASSTTGGNTEAFF
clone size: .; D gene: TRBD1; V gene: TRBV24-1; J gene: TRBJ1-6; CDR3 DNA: TGTGCCACCAGTGACCGGACAGGGATTTATAATTCACCCCTCCACTTT; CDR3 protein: CATSDRTGIYNSPLHF
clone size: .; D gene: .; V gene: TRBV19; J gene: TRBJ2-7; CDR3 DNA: TGTGCCAGTAGTCCACGGACGGGAACCTACGAGCAGTACTTC; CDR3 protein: CASSPRTGTYEQYF
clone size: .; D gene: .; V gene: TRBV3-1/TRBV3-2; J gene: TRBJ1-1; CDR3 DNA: TGTGCCAGCAGCCAAGTTGAGGGAACTGAAGCTTTCTTT; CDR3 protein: CASSQVEGTEAFF
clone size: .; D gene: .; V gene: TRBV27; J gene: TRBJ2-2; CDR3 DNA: TGTGCCAGCAGTTTCGGACGGGAGTTGTCCGGGGAGCTGTTTTTT; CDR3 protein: CASSFGRELSGELFF
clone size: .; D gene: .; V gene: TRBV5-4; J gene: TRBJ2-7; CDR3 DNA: TGTGCCAGCAGCTTACAAGGGGGGGACGAGCAGTACTTC; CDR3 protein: CASSLQGGDEQYF
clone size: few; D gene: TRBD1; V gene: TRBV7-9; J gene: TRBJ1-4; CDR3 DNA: TGTGCCAGCAGCTTGGGGACAGGGCGGTCGGGTTACGAAAAACTGTTTTTT; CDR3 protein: CASSLGTGRSGYEKLFF
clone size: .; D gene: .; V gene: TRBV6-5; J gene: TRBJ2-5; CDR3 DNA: TGTGCCAGTGGGGGGTACCAAGAGACCCAGTACTTC; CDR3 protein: CASGGYQETQYF
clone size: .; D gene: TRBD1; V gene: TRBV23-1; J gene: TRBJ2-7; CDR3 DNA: TGCGCCAGCAGTCAGTGGTTGCCAGGGGGTATAGGCAGGGGCGAGCAGTACTTC; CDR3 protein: CASSQWLPGGIGRGEQYF
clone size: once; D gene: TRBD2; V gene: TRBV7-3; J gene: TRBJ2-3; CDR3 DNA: TGTGCCAGCAGCTTCCGCGGGAGTTCAGATACGCAGTATTTT; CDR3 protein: CASSFRGSSDTQYF
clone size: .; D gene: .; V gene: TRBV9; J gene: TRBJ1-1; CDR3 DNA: TGTGCCAGCAGCGTAGCACCTGCAGACCCGGGCACTGAAGCTTTCTTT; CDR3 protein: CASSVAPADPGTEAFF
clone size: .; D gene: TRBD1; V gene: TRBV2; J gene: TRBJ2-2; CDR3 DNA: TGTGCCAGCAGCAGACAGGGGTCATCGAACACCGGGGAGCTGTTTTTT; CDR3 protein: CASSRQGSSNTGELFF
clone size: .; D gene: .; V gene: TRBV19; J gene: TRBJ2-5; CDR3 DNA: TGTGCCAGTAGGTCCACAAGGGGAAGGGGAGAGACCCAGTACTTC; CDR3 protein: CASRSTRGRGETQYF
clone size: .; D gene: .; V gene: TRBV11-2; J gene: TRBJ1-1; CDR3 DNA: TGTGCCAGCAGCTTAGAGGGGCCGAACACTGAAGCTTTCTTT; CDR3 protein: CASSLEGPNTEAFF
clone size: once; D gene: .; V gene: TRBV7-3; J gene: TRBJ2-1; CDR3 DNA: TGTGCCAGCAGCTTAAGGCCGGACAGCAATGAGCAGTTCTTC; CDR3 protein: CASSLRPDSNEQFF
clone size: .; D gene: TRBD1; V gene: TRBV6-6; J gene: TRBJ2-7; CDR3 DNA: TGTGCCAGCAGATGGCAGGGGGCCTACGAGCAGTACTTC; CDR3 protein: CASRWQGAYEQYF
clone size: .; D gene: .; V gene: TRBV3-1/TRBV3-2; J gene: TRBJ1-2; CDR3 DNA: TGTGCCAGCAGCCAAGATACGGTTGGCTACACCTTC; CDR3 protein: CASSQDTVGYTF
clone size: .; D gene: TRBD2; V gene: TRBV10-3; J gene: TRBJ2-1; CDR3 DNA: TGTGCCATCAGTGAGTCGGGACTAGCGGGCTCCTACAATGAGCAGTTCTTC; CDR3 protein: CAISESGLAGSYNEQFF
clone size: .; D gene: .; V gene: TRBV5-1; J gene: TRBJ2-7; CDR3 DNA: TGCGCCAGCAGCTTCGTCGCAGGTTCCGATTACGAGCAGTACTTC; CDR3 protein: CASSFVAGSDYEQYF
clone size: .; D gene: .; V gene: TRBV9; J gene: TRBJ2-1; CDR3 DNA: TGTGCCAGCAGCGTTCTCTCGGGCTCCTACAATGAGCAGTTCTTC; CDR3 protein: CASSVLSGSYNEQFF